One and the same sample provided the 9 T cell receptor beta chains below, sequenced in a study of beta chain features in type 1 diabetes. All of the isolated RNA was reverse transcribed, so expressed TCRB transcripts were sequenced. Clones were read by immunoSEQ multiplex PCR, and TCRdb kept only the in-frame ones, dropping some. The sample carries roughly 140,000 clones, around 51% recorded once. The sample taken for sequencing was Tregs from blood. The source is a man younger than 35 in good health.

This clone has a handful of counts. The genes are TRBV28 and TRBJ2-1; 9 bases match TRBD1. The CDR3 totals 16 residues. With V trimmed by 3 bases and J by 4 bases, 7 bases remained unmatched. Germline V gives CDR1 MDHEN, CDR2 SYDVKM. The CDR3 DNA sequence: TGTGCCAGCAGTTTCGGTTTAGGACAGGGGTACAATGAGCAGTTCTTC. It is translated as CASSFGLGQGYNEQFF.

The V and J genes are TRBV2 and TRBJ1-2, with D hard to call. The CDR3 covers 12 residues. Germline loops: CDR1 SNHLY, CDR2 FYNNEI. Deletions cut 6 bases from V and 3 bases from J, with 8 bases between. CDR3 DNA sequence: TGTGCCAGCAGGGAGGCTGACTATGGCTACACCTTC. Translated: CASREADYGYTF.

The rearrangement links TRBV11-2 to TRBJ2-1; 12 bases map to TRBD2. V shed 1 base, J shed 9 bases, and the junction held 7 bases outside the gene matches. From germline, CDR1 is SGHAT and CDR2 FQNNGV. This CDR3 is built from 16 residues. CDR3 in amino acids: CASSLGPSGRVGEQFF. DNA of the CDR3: TGTGCCAGCAGCTTAGGTCCTAGCGGGAGGGTGGGTGAGCAGTTCTTC.

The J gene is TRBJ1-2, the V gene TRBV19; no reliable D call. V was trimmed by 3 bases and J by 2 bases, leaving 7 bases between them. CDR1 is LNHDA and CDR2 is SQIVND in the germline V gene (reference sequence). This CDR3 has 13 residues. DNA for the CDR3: TGTGCCAGTAGTATTAGGCGGAACTATGGCTACACCTTC. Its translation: CASSIRRNYGYTF.

The chain's CDR3 is CASSRRDPRRANYGYTF. The CDR3 nucleotides are TGTGCCAGCAGCCGCCGGGACCCCCGGAGGGCAAACTATGGCTACACCTTC. The rearrangement joins TRBV7-2 to TRBJ1-2; TRBD1 is a possible D gene (5 bases). CDR3 length: 17 amino acids. Per the germline V gene, CDR1 is SGHTA and CDR2 is FQGNSA. Deletions cut 5 bases from V and 2 bases from J, with 21 bases between.

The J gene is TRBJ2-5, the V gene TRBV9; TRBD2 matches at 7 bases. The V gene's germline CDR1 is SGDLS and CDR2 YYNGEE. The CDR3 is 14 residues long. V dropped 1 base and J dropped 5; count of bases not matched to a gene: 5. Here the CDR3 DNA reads TGTGCCAGCAGCGTATCCCACGGGAGGGAGACCCAGTACTTC. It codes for CASSVSHGRETQYF.

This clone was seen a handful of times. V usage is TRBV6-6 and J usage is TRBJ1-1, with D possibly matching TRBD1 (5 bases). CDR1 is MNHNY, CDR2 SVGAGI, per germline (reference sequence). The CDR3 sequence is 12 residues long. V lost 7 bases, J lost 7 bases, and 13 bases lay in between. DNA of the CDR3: TGTGCCAGCAACCGACAGAATTTTGAAGCTTTCTTT. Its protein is CASNRQNFEAFF.

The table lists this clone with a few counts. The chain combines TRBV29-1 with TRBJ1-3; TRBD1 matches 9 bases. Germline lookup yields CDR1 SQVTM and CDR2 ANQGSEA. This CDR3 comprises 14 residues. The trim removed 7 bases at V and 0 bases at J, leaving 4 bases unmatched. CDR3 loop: CSENRGLSGNTIYF. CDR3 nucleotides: TGCAGCGAGAACAGGGGGCTCTCTGGAAACACCATATATTTT.

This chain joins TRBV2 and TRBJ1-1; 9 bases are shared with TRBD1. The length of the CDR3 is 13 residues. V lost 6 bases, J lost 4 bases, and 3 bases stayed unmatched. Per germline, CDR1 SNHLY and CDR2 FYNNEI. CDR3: CASSLTGGTEAFF. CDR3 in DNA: TGTGCCAGCAGCCTGACAGGGGGCACTGAAGCTTTCTTT.